This is a list of T cell receptor beta chains from one sample in a study of blood T cell repertoires in COVID-19. Some clones are missing from TCRdb's copy, which holds only in-frame ones; the method was immunoSEQ multiplex PCR. The sample includes around 65,000 clones, 82% of them seen just once. Material for sequencing was peripheral blood. The receptors derive from a human donor in a cohort sampled during active COVID-19. Each CDR3 is given with its conserved first and last residue. Fields, in order: J gene, clone size, V gene, D gene, CDR3 protein, CDR3 DNA. A D gene is named only where the DNA matches it firmly. Size is stated for part of the rows, as once, few or many counts, or as a class when the clone is expanded.

j_gene: TRBJ2-7
abundance: .
v_gene: TRBV5-1
d_gene: TRBD1
CDR3aa: CASSTAGTGGYEQYF
CDR3nt: TGCGCCAGCAGCACAGCCGGGACAGGGGGGTACGAGCAGTACTTC

j_gene: TRBJ1-1
abundance: .
v_gene: TRBV5-1
d_gene: .
CDR3aa: CASAGISTEAFF
CDR3nt: TGCGCCAGCGCAGGGATAAGCACTGAAGCTTTCTTT

j_gene: TRBJ2-7
abundance: .
v_gene: TRBV25-1
d_gene: .
CDR3aa: CASSESTGHGLSYEQYF
CDR3nt: TGTGCCAGCAGTGAATCGACAGGACATGGATTATCCTACGAGCAGTACTTC

j_gene: TRBJ2-1
abundance: .
v_gene: TRBV4-2
d_gene: .
CDR3aa: CASSHEHYNEQFF
CDR3nt: TGTGCCAGCAGCCACGAGCACTACAATGAGCAGTTCTTC

j_gene: TRBJ2-5
abundance: .
v_gene: TRBV4-2
d_gene: TRBD2
CDR3aa: CASSPNHPGLAGGRKETQYF
CDR3nt: TGTGCCAGCAGCCCAAACCACCCGGGACTAGCGGGGGGACGTAAGGAGACCCAGTACTTC

j_gene: TRBJ1-2
abundance: .
v_gene: TRBV15
d_gene: .
CDR3aa: CATSPTEPNYGYTF
CDR3nt: TGTGCCACCAGCCCAACAGAGCCTAACTATGGCTACACCTTC

j_gene: TRBJ2-5
abundance: .
v_gene: TRBV3-1/TRBV3-2
d_gene: TRBD2
CDR3aa: CASSQDRLAGEETQYF
CDR3nt: TGTGCCAGCAGCCAAGATCGACTAGCGGGGGAAGAGACCCAGTACTTC

j_gene: TRBJ1-4
abundance: .
v_gene: TRBV7-2
d_gene: TRBD1
CDR3aa: CASSRDSSFSTNEKLFF
CDR3nt: TGTGCCAGCAGTCGGGACAGCTCCTTTTCAACTAATGAAAAACTGTTTTTT

j_gene: TRBJ1-2
abundance: .
v_gene: TRBV3-1/TRBV3-2
d_gene: .
CDR3aa: CASSQNDGNYGYTF
CDR3nt: TGTGCCAGCAGCCAAAACGACGGGAACTATGGCTACACCTTC

j_gene: TRBJ1-1
abundance: few
v_gene: TRBV5-4
d_gene: .
CDR3aa: CASSFRGGVGTEAFF
CDR3nt: TGTGCCAGCAGCTTCCGAGGAGGAGTGGGAACTGAAGCTTTCTTT

j_gene: TRBJ1-2
abundance: .
v_gene: TRBV24-1
d_gene: .
CDR3aa: CATQRAGGYGYTF
CDR3nt: TGTGCCACTCAACGGGCGGGTGGCTATGGCTACACCTTC

j_gene: TRBJ2-7
abundance: once
v_gene: TRBV5-1
d_gene: TRBD1
CDR3aa: CASSLAATGDSYEQYF
CDR3nt: TGCGCCAGCAGCTTGGCAGCGACAGGGGACTCCTACGAGCAGTACTTC

j_gene: TRBJ2-7
abundance: .
v_gene: TRBV7-6
d_gene: TRBD1
CDR3aa: CASSFTLGQEGEQYF
CDR3nt: TGTGCCAGCAGCTTTACCCTGGGACAGGAAGGCGAGCAGTACTTC

j_gene: TRBJ2-7
abundance: .
v_gene: TRBV10-1
d_gene: .
CDR3aa: CASSEGRGRPYEQYF
CDR3nt: TGCGCCAGCAGTGAAGGCAGGGGAAGGCCCTACGAGCAGTACTTC

j_gene: TRBJ2-3
abundance: few
v_gene: TRBV6-1
d_gene: .
CDR3aa: CASSELAGPDTQYF
CDR3nt: TGTGCCAGCAGTGAACTAGCCGGCCCAGATACGCAGTATTTT

j_gene: TRBJ2-5
abundance: .
v_gene: TRBV5-4
d_gene: TRBD2
CDR3aa: CASSLGWASGGQETQYF
CDR3nt: TGTGCCAGCAGCTTGGGGTGGGCTAGCGGGGGTCAAGAGACCCAGTACTTC

j_gene: TRBJ2-2
abundance: .
v_gene: TRBV19
d_gene: TRBD2
CDR3aa: CASSMGPRRGGVGELFF
CDR3nt: TGTGCCAGTAGTATGGGCCCTCGGCGGGGGGGCGTCGGGGAGCTGTTTTTT

j_gene: TRBJ1-5
abundance: .
v_gene: TRBV2
d_gene: TRBD1
CDR3aa: CASSVPVSGGRGSNQPQHF
CDR3nt: TGTGCCAGCAGTGTCCCGGTTTCAGGGGGCCGGGGGAGCAATCAGCCCCAGCATTTT

j_gene: TRBJ2-7
abundance: .
v_gene: TRBV9
d_gene: TRBD2
CDR3aa: CASSVGSAGTYEQYF
CDR3nt: TGTGCCAGCAGCGTAGGGTCAGCGGGGACCTACGAGCAGTACTTC

j_gene: TRBJ2-2
abundance: .
v_gene: TRBV7-3
d_gene: TRBD1
CDR3aa: CASSRTGGNTGELFF
CDR3nt: TGTGCCAGCAGCCGGACAGGGGGGAACACCGGGGAGCTGTTTTTT

j_gene: TRBJ1-5
abundance: .
v_gene: TRBV6-1
d_gene: TRBD1
CDR3aa: CASSEEESGGLHQPQHF
CDR3nt: TGTGCCAGCAGTGAAGAGGAGTCAGGGGGGTTGCATCAGCCCCAGCATTTT

j_gene: TRBJ2-3
abundance: once
v_gene: TRBV5-8
d_gene: .
CDR3aa: CASSLRGADTQYF
CDR3nt: TGTGCCAGCAGCTTACGGGGGGCGGATACGCAGTATTTT

j_gene: TRBJ1-1
abundance: .
v_gene: TRBV9
d_gene: .
CDR3aa: CASSAIDSENTEAFF
CDR3nt: TGTGCCAGCAGCGCCATTGACAGTGAGAACACTGAAGCTTTCTTT

j_gene: TRBJ1-2
abundance: few
v_gene: TRBV7-9
d_gene: .
CDR3aa: CASSLENRDGYTF
CDR3nt: TGTGCCAGCAGCTTAGAAAACAGGGACGGCTACACCTTC

j_gene: TRBJ2-3
abundance: .
v_gene: TRBV3-1/TRBV3-2
d_gene: .
CDR3aa: CASSQNRETRRTQYF
CDR3nt: TGTGCCAGCAGCCAAAACAGGGAGACGAGGAGGACGCAGTATTTT

j_gene: TRBJ2-5
abundance: few
v_gene: TRBV7-9
d_gene: .
CDR3aa: CASSLANGQETQYF
CDR3nt: TGTGCCAGCAGCTTAGCGAACGGCCAAGAGACCCAGTACTTC

j_gene: TRBJ1-5
abundance: .
v_gene: TRBV4-1
d_gene: .
CDR3aa: CASSQVLSPGPQHF
CDR3nt: TGCGCCAGCAGCCAAGTTCTTAGCCCCGGGCCCCAGCATTTT

j_gene: TRBJ2-7
abundance: .
v_gene: TRBV7-2
d_gene: .
CDR3aa: CASSKGTFSSYEQYF
CDR3nt: TGTGCCAGCAGCAAAGGGACATTCAGCTCCTACGAGCAGTACTTC

j_gene: TRBJ1-1
abundance: .
v_gene: TRBV15
d_gene: .
CDR3aa: CATSSRRTWGVAEAFF
CDR3nt: TGTGCCACCAGCAGCCGACGAACTTGGGGAGTAGCTGAAGCTTTCTTT

j_gene: TRBJ2-7
abundance: few
v_gene: TRBV6-5
d_gene: TRBD1
CDR3aa: CASRGQGGFYEQYF
CDR3nt: TGTGCCAGTCGCGGACAGGGAGGATTCTACGAGCAGTACTTC

j_gene: TRBJ2-3
abundance: .
v_gene: TRBV7-9
d_gene: .
CDR3aa: CASSGGTAGTDTQYF
CDR3nt: TGTGCCAGCAGCGGCGGGACTGCCGGGACAGATACGCAGTATTTT

j_gene: TRBJ2-5
abundance: .
v_gene: TRBV3-1/TRBV3-2
d_gene: TRBD2
CDR3aa: CASSPVPGLAGGLRETQYF
CDR3nt: TGTGCCAGCAGCCCCGTCCCGGGACTAGCGGGGGGGCTTAGGGAGACCCAGTACTTC

j_gene: TRBJ2-7
abundance: .
v_gene: TRBV4-1
d_gene: TRBD2
CDR3aa: CASSQVAGLAVYEQYF
CDR3nt: TGCGCCAGCAGCCAAGTGGCGGGACTAGCAGTCTACGAGCAGTACTTC

j_gene: TRBJ1-5
abundance: .
v_gene: TRBV5-6
d_gene: .
CDR3aa: CASSLWRPSNQPQHF
CDR3nt: TGTGCCAGCAGCCTATGGAGGCCTAGCAATCAGCCCCAGCATTTT

j_gene: TRBJ1-1
abundance: few
v_gene: TRBV19
d_gene: .
CDR3aa: CASRGAVNTEAFF
CDR3nt: TGTGCCAGTAGAGGGGCCGTGAACACTGAAGCTTTCTTT

j_gene: TRBJ1-3
abundance: .
v_gene: TRBV6-5
d_gene: TRBD1
CDR3aa: CASSYQGEGNTIYF
CDR3nt: TGTGCCAGCAGTTACCAGGGGGAAGGAAACACCATATATTTT

j_gene: TRBJ1-3
abundance: .
v_gene: TRBV29-1
d_gene: TRBD1
CDR3aa: CSVITGVGNTIYF
CDR3nt: TGCAGCGTCATCACAGGGGTCGGAAACACCATATATTTT

j_gene: TRBJ1-1
abundance: .
v_gene: TRBV2
d_gene: TRBD1
CDR3aa: CASSGGQGALNTEAFF
CDR3nt: TGTGCCAGCAGTGGTGGACAGGGGGCCTTGAACACTGAAGCTTTCTTT

j_gene: TRBJ2-7
abundance: .
v_gene: TRBV30
d_gene: TRBD2
CDR3aa: CAWRSAGGPYEQYF
CDR3nt: TGTGCCTGGAGGTCCGCGGGGGGGCCCTACGAGCAGTACTTC

j_gene: TRBJ1-4
abundance: .
v_gene: TRBV7-2
d_gene: .
CDR3aa: CASSPRFSAGEKLFF
CDR3nt: TGTGCCAGCAGCCCGCGGTTCTCCGCGGGGGAAAAACTGTTTTTT

j_gene: TRBJ1-6
abundance: .
v_gene: TRBV19
d_gene: .
CDR3aa: CASRNPRQRSSYNSPLHF
CDR3nt: TGTGCCAGTAGAAATCCGCGACAGAGGAGCTCCTATAATTCACCCCTCCACTTT

j_gene: TRBJ2-7
abundance: .
v_gene: TRBV27
d_gene: TRBD1
CDR3aa: CASSHVTGEFHSYEQYF
CDR3nt: TGTGCCAGCAGTCACGTGACAGGGGAGTTCCACTCCTACGAGCAGTACTTC

j_gene: TRBJ1-1
abundance: .
v_gene: TRBV7-8
d_gene: .
CDR3aa: CASSLGGSGNTEAFF
CDR3nt: TGTGCCAGCAGCTTAGGAGGTTCGGGGAACACTGAAGCTTTCTTT

j_gene: TRBJ1-3
abundance: .
v_gene: TRBV3-1/TRBV3-2
d_gene: TRBD1
CDR3aa: CASSQGIRGSGNTIYF
CDR3nt: TGTGCCAGCAGCCAAGGAATCAGGGGGTCTGGAAACACCATATATTTT

j_gene: TRBJ1-6
abundance: .
v_gene: TRBV2
d_gene: .
CDR3aa: CASRGRANSPLHF
CDR3nt: TGTGCCAGCAGGGGCAGGGCAAATTCACCCCTCCACTTT

j_gene: TRBJ1-2
abundance: few
v_gene: TRBV6-5
d_gene: TRBD1
CDR3aa: CASRNRGNYGYTF
CDR3nt: TGTGCCAGCAGGAACAGGGGTAACTATGGCTACACCTTC

j_gene: TRBJ2-4
abundance: .
v_gene: TRBV7-3
d_gene: TRBD2
CDR3aa: CASSPSGGDIQYF
CDR3nt: TGTGCCAGCAGCCCTAGCGGGGGAGACATTCAGTACTTC

j_gene: TRBJ2-2
abundance: .
v_gene: TRBV19
d_gene: TRBD1
CDR3aa: CASSIKRTGNTGELFF
CDR3nt: TGTGCCAGTAGTATTAAGAGGACAGGGAACACCGGGGAGCTGTTTTTT

j_gene: TRBJ2-7
abundance: .
v_gene: TRBV7-8
d_gene: .
CDR3aa: CASSRTQGYEQYF
CDR3nt: TGTGCCAGCAGCCGGACCCAGGGCTACGAGCAGTACTTC

j_gene: TRBJ2-1
abundance: .
v_gene: TRBV4-3
d_gene: .
CDR3aa: CASSQDKSSYNEQFF
CDR3nt: TGCGCCAGCAGCCAAGACAAGAGCTCCTACAATGAGCAGTTCTTC

j_gene: TRBJ2-7
abundance: .
v_gene: TRBV15
d_gene: .
CDR3aa: CATSPGARGFGEQYF
CDR3nt: TGTGCCACCAGTCCAGGGGCCCGGGGATTTGGCGAGCAGTACTTC

j_gene: TRBJ2-7
abundance: .
v_gene: TRBV4-3
d_gene: TRBD2
CDR3aa: CASSQGASGGAFGYEQYF
CDR3nt: TGCGCCAGCAGCCAAGGGGCTAGCGGGGGGGCCTTTGGATACGAGCAGTACTTC

j_gene: TRBJ2-3
abundance: .
v_gene: TRBV7-2
d_gene: TRBD2
CDR3aa: CASSQTLAGPTDTQYF
CDR3nt: TGTGCCAGCAGCCAAACACTAGCGGGGCCCACAGATACGCAGTATTTT

j_gene: TRBJ1-2
abundance: .
v_gene: TRBV5-1
d_gene: .
CDR3aa: CASSFGGLTDPASRDGYTF
CDR3nt: TGCGCCAGCAGCTTTGGGGGCCTTACAGATCCGGCGTCCAGGGATGGCTACACCTTC